This T cell receptor (beta chain) comes out of a study of blood T cells in healthy people across ages. For the study at large: The capture of about one barcoded beta molecule per two T cells was achieved by template switching. Points from the study as a whole: TCR beta diversity per million T cells fell roughly linearly with age.

The CDR3 covers 16 residues. Germline-derived CDR1 and CDR2 are SGHRS and YFSETQ. Trimming left V 1 base short and J 6 bases short, with 16 bases between. Then a second PCR, running roughly 7 to 11 cycles, was carried out with a sample-barcoded 5' primer and a J-beta primer mix. TCRdb re-derived calls from the 5' RACE reads in MiXCR, one entry per CDR3 protein. The data contain 1.5 million to 2 million distinct CDR3 sequences, approximately 28% of them singletons. In the case of this clonotype: Its target is unknown.

The sequenced sample was blood. The sequence was collected from a woman aged 25 to 39 in good health. The chain couples TRBV5-1 to TRBJ2-2; weak D call: TRBD1 (5 bases). CDR3 sequence: CASSLSAQGFAGELFF. The CDR3 DNA sequence: TGCGCCAGCAGCTTGTCGGCCCAGGGCTTCGCCGGGGAGCTGTTTTTT.